This TCR beta chain was observed in a study of early T cells in non-severe SARS-CoV-2 infection. Study context: Chains were not paired, and sequencing was done on bulk RNA from unsorted whole blood. General observations from the study: The VDJdb matching leaned toward anti-spike CD8 responses and overlooked private and CD4 specificities.

Germline-derived CDR1 and CDR2 are SGDLS and YYNGEE. Trimming removed 3 bases from V and 0 bases from J; junction bases left unmatched: 7. The CDR3 covers 18 residues. Individual cDNA molecules were tagged with unique molecular identifiers. Using its own MiXCR run on the 5' RACE reads, TCRdb lists one record per CDR3 protein. This repertoire shows some 40,000 distinct CDR3 sequences, 5% to 6% found once; its top ten account for 5.5% to 7%. This clonotype came up many times. Its cognate antigen is unknown. The TCR was taken from an adult who was a healthcare worker with PCR-confirmed SARS-CoV-2 infection or an uninfected control (not recorded which). The J gene is TRBJ2-3, the V gene TRBV9; TRBD2 matches 13 bases. The sequencing used whole blood, collected at baseline. CDR3 coding DNA: TGTGCCAGCAGCGCACGGACTAGCGGGAGATCGAGCACAGATACGCAGTATTTT. Translated, it gives CASSARTSGRSSTDTQYF.